These 3 T cell receptor beta chains originate from one sample sequenced in a study of shared clonotypes between healthy human individuals. Libraries were prepared by immunoSEQ multiplex PCR; TCRdb keeps only in-frame clonotypes and omits some of them. The table shows about 1 million clones, with about 75% occurring only once. Sequenced input: memory CD4+ T cells sorted from blood. Stated subset: CD45RA-negative fraction. These TCRs come from a man between 18 and 29 years old in good health.

A few counts support this clone. The rearrangement joins TRBV10-3 to TRBJ2-7; unclear D gene. The V end was cut by 2 bases, the J end by 5 bases, with 13 bases between. The CDR3 has 14 residues. CDR1 is ENHRY and CDR2 is SYGVKD in the germline V gene. CDR3 loop: CAISEQGVGNEQYF. The CDR3 DNA reads TGTGCCATCAGTGAGCAAGGCGTCGGAAACGAGCAGTACTTC.

Note on this clone: Other nucleotide sequences from this sample produce the same CDR3. The chain links TRBV5-4 to TRBJ2-3; D is unclear. The CDR3 length is 15 residues. The V and J ends lost 0 bases and 1 base respectively, with 9 bases between them. In germline, CDR1 is SGHNT, CDR2 YYREEE (reference sequence). In DNA form, the CDR3 reads TGTGCCAGCAGCTTGGACGGTGGAGGCACAGATACGCAGTATTTT. This encodes CASSLDGGGTDTQYF.

The chain couples TRBV6-5 to TRBJ2-7; D is perhaps TRBD1 (7 bases). Between the trimmed V and J ends, which lost 4 bases and 1 base, there was a span of 11 bases. This CDR3 has 14 amino acids. Germline CDR1 is MNHEY and CDR2 is SVGAGI. CDR3: CASSSGGRSYEQYF. The CDR3 DNA is TGTGCCAGCAGTTCAGGGGGGAGGTCCTACGAGCAGTACTTC.